This is a list of T cell receptor beta chains from one sample in a study of regulatory T cells in long-lasting Graves disease. TCRdb itself ran the multiplex PCR reads through MiXCR, one entry per CDR3 protein. Found here are 380,000 or so distinct CDR3 sequences, around 16% of them singletons; the top ten hold just over 20%. In addition, the sample was reused for a study of T cells in Graves' hyperthyroidism and ophthalmopathy.

Material: peripheral blood mononuclear cells (PBMCs), obtained at new diagnosis, from a patient treated with antithyroid drugs. Source of these receptors: a woman aged 18-29 years with Graves disease. The CDR3 runs from the conserved cysteine through the conserved F or W. The order of the fields is CDR3 length, V gene, D gene, J gene, CDR3 protein. The D gene is left open where the match is weak.

17	TRBV19	.	TRBJ1-5	CASSIARTISSDQPQHF
17	TRBV5-6	TRBD1	TRBJ2-7	CASSMVPQGALTYEQYF
14	TRBV7-2	TRBD2	TRBJ2-2	CASSFLAGVGELFF
15	TRBV28	TRBD2	TRBJ2-7	CASTRGRAGAYEQYF
17	TRBV11-2	.	TRBJ2-2	CASSDVVNQAVPGELFF
12	TRBV20-1	.	TRBJ1-1	CSARNGISEAFF
14	TRBV10-2	.	TRBJ1-1	CASTRAPGISEAFF
13	TRBV18	.	TRBJ1-1	CASSPQGDTEAFF
15	TRBV6-1	.	TRBJ2-7	CASSESRTTGYEQYF
14	TRBV3-1	.	TRBJ2-5	CASSQATVRETQYF
13	TRBV12-5	.	TRBJ2-3	CASALWSTDTQYF
14	TRBV18	TRBD1	TRBJ1-1	CASSPTGVGTEAFF
13	TRBV20-1	.	TRBJ2-4	CSAISWESGIQYF
15	TRBV5-1	TRBD1	TRBJ2-7	CASSVTGTGSGEQYF
14	TRBV18	TRBD1	TRBJ1-1	CASSPLTGPSEAFF
14	TRBV12-3/TRBV12-4	.	TRBJ2-7	CASKGGLAASEQYF
15	TRBV6-2/TRBV6-3	.	TRBJ2-5	CASSYGGVWQETQYF